This entry describes one T cell receptor (beta chain). This sample was taken from a study of blood T cell repertoires in COVID-19. Background on the study: From T cells, B-cell-depleted T cells, or PBMCs came the material, which was cDNA or gDNA.

The study assigned cohorts using participant-reported clinical history. In the original workflow: Estimated nucleated cell counts came from reference gene primer amplification. Some clones are missing from TCRdb's copy, which holds only in-frame ones; the method was immunoSEQ multiplex PCR. D and trimming were read from the DNA, whereas the V and J calls and clone size are those reported in that table. Of 200,000 or so clones in the sample, around 90% were seen once. The clonotype originates from a woman aged 30 to 39 who had recovered from COVID-19. Specimen: PBMCs or T cells enriched from blood (not recorded which).

This chain's CDR3 is CASSFDRGNSNTEAFF. The CDR3 coding sequence is TGCGCCAGCAGCTTTGACAGGGGCAATTCGAACACTGAAGCTTTCTTT. The chain is built from TRBV5-1 and TRBJ1-1, with TRBD1 matching over 8 bases. J lost 1 base, V lost 2 bases, and 7 bases had no gene match. The CDR3 sequence is 16 residues long. Per germline, CDR1 SGHRS and CDR2 YFSETQ.